A selection of T cell receptor beta chains follows, all from one sample in a study of PD-1 blockade in mismatch repair-deficient tumors. The protocol was immunoSEQ multiplex PCR, while the TCRdb copy is restricted to in-frame clones and leaves out a portion. The sample consists of more than 85,000 clones, about four fifths of them appearing once. The specimen comprised peripheral blood, sampled approximately 35 weeks after starting pembrolizumab. These receptors were obtained from an adult with mismatch repair-deficient cancer. CDR3s include the opening cysteine and the closing phenylalanine or tryptophan. A D gene is named only where the DNA matches it firmly. Clone size is not always given. Where it is, it says once, few, many or a class for expanded clones.

DNA: TGTGCCAGCAGCTTCGACAGGGGGGAAACTGAAGCTTTCTTT; CDR3: CASSFDRGETEAFF; J: TRBJ1-1; D: TRBD1; V: TRBV11-1; size: .; length: 14
DNA: TGTGCCAGCAGCAAAAGTGGGCACATGAACTCTGGGGCCAACGTCCTGACTTTC; CDR3: CASSKSGHMNSGANVLTF; J: TRBJ2-6; D: .; V: TRBV21-1; size: .; length: 18
DNA: TGTGCCAGCAGCTTGGGGACTAGCGGGAGAAACGAGCAGTACTTC; CDR3: CASSLGTSGRNEQYF; J: TRBJ2-7; D: TRBD2; V: TRBV5-5; size: .; length: 15
DNA: TGTGCTAGCAGCTTAGGTCCCAGGGGCTCCGACTACGAGCAGTACTTC; CDR3: CASSLGPRGSDYEQYF; J: TRBJ2-7; D: .; V: TRBV7-7; size: .; length: 16
DNA: TGTGCCGTCCGGGACAGGGATGTTGGTGGCTACACCTTC; CDR3: CAVRDRDVGGYTF; J: TRBJ1-2; D: TRBD1; V: TRBV19; size: .; length: 13
DNA: TGTGCCAGCAGCCAGAAGCCAGATACGCAGTATTTT; CDR3: CASSQKPDTQYF; J: TRBJ2-3; D: .; V: TRBV7-8; size: .; length: 12
DNA: TGTGCCAGCAGCCCTCGGGCCAGCGGGAGCCTCGAGACCCAGTACTTC; CDR3: CASSPRASGSLETQYF; J: TRBJ2-5; D: TRBD2; V: TRBV7-2; size: .; length: 16
DNA: TGCGCCAGCAGCTTGATCGGACAGGGAGGTGAAAAACTGTTTTTT; CDR3: CASSLIGQGGEKLFF; J: TRBJ1-4; D: TRBD1; V: TRBV5-1; size: .; length: 15
DNA: TGCGCCAGCAGCTTGGTCGCCGGACAAAGCTCCTACGAGCAGTACTTC; CDR3: CASSLVAGQSSYEQYF; J: TRBJ2-7; D: .; V: TRBV5-1; size: .; length: 16
DNA: TGTGCCAGCAGTTTTTTGGTGAACACCGGGGAGCTGTTTTTT; CDR3: CASSFLVNTGELFF; J: TRBJ2-2; D: .; V: TRBV27; size: .; length: 14
DNA: TGCGCCAGCAGCTTCCGCCTCGGCACAGATACGCAGTATTTT; CDR3: CASSFRLGTDTQYF; J: TRBJ2-3; D: .; V: TRBV5-1; size: .; length: 14
DNA: TGTGCCAGTAGCGCCGGGACCGATAATCAGCCCCAGCATTTT; CDR3: CASSAGTDNQPQHF; J: TRBJ1-5; D: .; V: TRBV19; size: once; length: 14
DNA: TGTGCCAGCAGCTTGGGTGGACAGGGGGAGCGGTACGAGCAGTACTTC; CDR3: CASSLGGQGERYEQYF; J: TRBJ2-7; D: TRBD1; V: TRBV5-6; size: .; length: 16
DNA: TGTGCCAGCAGCGTAGGAATAGCGGGAGGGCCAGAGACCCAGTACTTC; CDR3: CASSVGIAGGPETQYF; J: TRBJ2-5; D: TRBD2; V: TRBV9; size: .; length: 16
DNA: TGTGCCAGAATTAGCGGGACTAACACCGGGGAGCTGTTTTTT; CDR3: CARISGTNTGELFF; J: TRBJ2-2; D: TRBD2; V: TRBV6-7; size: .; length: 14
DNA: TGTGCCAGCAGCTTTACTAGTCTCACAGATACGCAGTATTTT; CDR3: CASSFTSLTDTQYF; J: TRBJ2-3; D: .; V: TRBV5-6; size: .; length: 14
DNA: TGCGCCAGCAGCCGAGGCTCCCCGACCCACAATGAGCAGTTCTTC; CDR3: CASSRGSPTHNEQFF; J: TRBJ2-1; D: .; V: TRBV4-1; size: .; length: 15
DNA: TGCAGTGCCCTCAAGAACACTGAAGCTTTCTTT; CDR3: CSALKNTEAFF; J: TRBJ1-1; D: .; V: TRBV20-1; size: .; length: 11
DNA: TGTGCCAGCTCACCAGCTTCGAACAGCTATTTGCCCCAGCATTTT; CDR3: CASSPASNSYLPQHF; J: TRBJ1-5; D: .; V: TRBV18; size: .; length: 15
DNA: TGTGCCAGCAGTTACGGTGGCGGCCCGGAGGAAAAACTGTTTTTT; CDR3: CASSYGGGPEEKLFF; J: TRBJ1-4; D: .; V: TRBV6-5; size: .; length: 15
DNA: TGTGCCAGCAGTCCCGAAAGCGGGATTCGGAACATTCAGTACTTC; CDR3: CASSPESGIRNIQYF; J: TRBJ2-4; D: TRBD2; V: TRBV6-5; size: .; length: 15
DNA: TGTGCCAGCGGATGGGACAGGGGGAACACTGAAGCTTTCTTT; CDR3: CASGWDRGNTEAFF; J: TRBJ1-1; D: TRBD1; V: TRBV6-1; size: .; length: 14
DNA: TGTGCCAGCAGTGCCGGCGCCAACGTCCTGACTTTC; CDR3: CASSAGANVLTF; J: TRBJ2-6; D: .; V: TRBV25-1; size: .; length: 12
DNA: TGTGCCAGCAGCAAGGTAATAAGGAAGAGGGGGCTCCGGGAGCAGTACTTC; CDR3: CASSKVIRKRGLREQYF; J: TRBJ2-7; D: .; V: TRBV21-1; size: .; length: 17
DNA: TGTGCCAGTAGTCCTCGACAGGGTGCCGGGGAGCTGTTTTTT; CDR3: CASSPRQGAGELFF; J: TRBJ2-2; D: TRBD1; V: TRBV19; size: .; length: 14
DNA: TGTGCCACTAGGGAAGCGGCAGTGAACACTGAAGCTTTCTTT; CDR3: CATREAAVNTEAFF; J: TRBJ1-1; D: .; V: TRBV6-5; size: .; length: 14
DNA: TGTGCCAGCATGGCATCCTATGGCACTGAAGCTTTCTTT; CDR3: CASMASYGTEAFF; J: TRBJ1-1; D: .; V: TRBV14; size: .; length: 13
DNA: TGCGCCAGCAGCACATTAACAATGGGCCGGACTAGAAGCACAGATACGCAGTATTTT; CDR3: CASSTLTMGRTRSTDTQYF; J: TRBJ2-3; D: TRBD2; V: TRBV5-1; size: .; length: 19
DNA: TGTGCCAGCAGAGCTACAGGGGACACCGGGGAGCTGTTTTTT; CDR3: CASRATGDTGELFF; J: TRBJ2-2; D: TRBD1; V: TRBV4-2; size: .; length: 14
DNA: TGTGCCAGCAGCTCCGTCACAGGGGGTGAGCGGGAAAAACTGTTTTTT; CDR3: CASSSVTGGEREKLFF; J: TRBJ1-4; D: TRBD1; V: TRBV5-6; size: .; length: 16
DNA: TGTGCCAGCGCGGAACAGGGGAACACCATATATTTT; CDR3: CASAEQGNTIYF; J: TRBJ1-3; D: TRBD1; V: TRBV2; size: .; length: 12
DNA: TGCGCCAGCAGTCAACGGACAGACCTCAGGTGGTATGGCTACACCTTC; CDR3: CASSQRTDLRWYGYTF; J: TRBJ1-2; D: .; V: TRBV23-1; size: .; length: 16
DNA: TGCAGCGGCGTGGGGTTCAATGAAAAACTGTTTTTT; CDR3: CSGVGFNEKLFF; J: TRBJ1-4; D: .; V: TRBV29-1; size: few; length: 12
DNA: TGTGCCAGCAGTCTGGGGGACGAGCAGTACTTC; CDR3: CASSLGDEQYF; J: TRBJ2-7; D: .; V: TRBV6-5; size: .; length: 11
DNA: TGTGCCAGCAGCTTTATGACTAGCGGGAGTGGTAATGAGCAGTTCTTC; CDR3: CASSFMTSGSGNEQFF; J: TRBJ2-1; D: TRBD2; V: TRBV11-3; size: .; length: 16
DNA: TGTGCCATCAGTTGGGACAGCCAGAACACTGAAGCTTTCTTT; CDR3: CAISWDSQNTEAFF; J: TRBJ1-1; D: TRBD1; V: TRBV10-3; size: .; length: 14
DNA: TGTGCCAGCAGCTTAGACGGACAGGGACAAGAGACCCAGTACTTC; CDR3: CASSLDGQGQETQYF; J: TRBJ2-5; D: TRBD1; V: TRBV11-3; size: .; length: 15
DNA: TGTGCCAGCAGCTTGACAGGGAATAACTATGGCTACACCTTC; CDR3: CASSLTGNNYGYTF; J: TRBJ1-2; D: TRBD1; V: TRBV9; size: .; length: 14
DNA: TGTGCCAGCAGCTTCTTCACCGACGAGCAGTACTTC; CDR3: CASSFFTDEQYF; J: TRBJ2-7; D: .; V: TRBV11-2; size: .; length: 12
DNA: TGTGCCAGCGGGGGTTGGGGGTCCGAGCAGTACTTC; CDR3: CASGGWGSEQYF; J: TRBJ2-7; D: .; V: TRBV6-5; size: .; length: 12
DNA: TGTGCCAGCAGCTTGGCTCAAAATCGAGACGAGCAGTACTTC; CDR3: CASSLAQNRDEQYF; J: TRBJ2-7; D: .; V: TRBV5-4; size: .; length: 14
DNA: TGCGCCAGCAGCCAAGATTACGGCAGCAACTATGGCTACACCTTC; CDR3: CASSQDYGSNYGYTF; J: TRBJ1-2; D: .; V: TRBV4-3; size: .; length: 15
DNA: TGTGCCAGCAGCCAGGGACTCACGAGTATCAATGAGCAGTTCTTC; CDR3: CASSQGLTSINEQFF; J: TRBJ2-1; D: .; V: TRBV5-4; size: .; length: 15
DNA: TGTGCTAGCAGCTACCGACTAGCGGGGAACAATGAGCAGTTCTTC; CDR3: CASSYRLAGNNEQFF; J: TRBJ2-1; D: TRBD2; V: TRBV7-7; size: .; length: 15